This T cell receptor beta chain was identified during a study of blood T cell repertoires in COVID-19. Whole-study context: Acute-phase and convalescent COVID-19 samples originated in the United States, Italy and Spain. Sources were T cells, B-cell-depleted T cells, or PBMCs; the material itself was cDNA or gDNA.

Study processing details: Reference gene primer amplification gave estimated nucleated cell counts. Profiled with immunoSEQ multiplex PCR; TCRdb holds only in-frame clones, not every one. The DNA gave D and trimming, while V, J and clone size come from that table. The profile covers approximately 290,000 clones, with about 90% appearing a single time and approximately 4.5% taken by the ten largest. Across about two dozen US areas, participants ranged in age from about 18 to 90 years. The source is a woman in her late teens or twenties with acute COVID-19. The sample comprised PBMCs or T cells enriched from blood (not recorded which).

CDR3 protein: CASSLVGGTVNGYTF. In DNA, the CDR3 is TGTGCCAGCAGCTTGGTCGGGGGGACGGTTAATGGCTACACCTTC. The chain has TRBV5-6 and TRBJ1-2; possibly TRBD1 for D (5 bases). Germline V gives CDR1 SGHDT, CDR2 YYEEEE. Trimming shortened V by 0 bases and J by 6 bases, and 15 bases separated the two germline ends. This CDR3 has 15 residues.